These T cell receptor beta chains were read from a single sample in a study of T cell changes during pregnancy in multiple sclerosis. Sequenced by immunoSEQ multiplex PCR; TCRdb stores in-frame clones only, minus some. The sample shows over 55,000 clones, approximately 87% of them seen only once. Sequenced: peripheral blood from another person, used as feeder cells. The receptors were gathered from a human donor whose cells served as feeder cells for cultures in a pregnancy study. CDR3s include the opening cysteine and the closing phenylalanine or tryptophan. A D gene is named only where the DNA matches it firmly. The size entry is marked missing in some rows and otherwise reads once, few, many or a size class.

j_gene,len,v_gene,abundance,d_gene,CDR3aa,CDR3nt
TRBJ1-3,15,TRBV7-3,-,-,CASSLKQSSGNTIYF,TGTGCCAGCAGCTTAAAACAGAGCTCTGGAAACACCATATATTTT
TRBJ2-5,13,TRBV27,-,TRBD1,CASTRQGGETQYF,TGTGCCAGCACCAGACAGGGGGGGGAGACCCAGTACTTC
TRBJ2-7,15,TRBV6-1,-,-,CATLEGLLRSYEQYF,TGTGCCACTCTCGAGGGACTCTTGCGGTCCTACGAGCAGTACTTC
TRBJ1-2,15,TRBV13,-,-,CASSLRAAPSYGYTF,TGTGCCAGCAGCTTACGGGCAGCCCCCAGCTATGGCTACACCTTC
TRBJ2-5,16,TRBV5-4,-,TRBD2,CASSYFRGGRAETQYF,TGTGCCAGCAGCTATTTCCGTGGTGGGAGGGCCGAGACCCAGTACTTC
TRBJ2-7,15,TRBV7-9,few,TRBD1,CASSTSGQGFDEQYF,TGTGCCAGCAGCACCAGCGGACAGGGGTTTGACGAGCAGTACTTC
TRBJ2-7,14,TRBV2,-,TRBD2,CASHEREWDYEQYF,TGTGCCAGCCATGAGCGGGAGTGGGACTACGAGCAGTACTTC
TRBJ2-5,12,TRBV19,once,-,CASEGGQETQYF,TGTGCCAGTGAGGGTGGACAAGAGACCCAGTACTTC
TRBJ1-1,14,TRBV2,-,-,CASSRDGGAVFGFF,TGTGCCAGCAGTAGAGACGGGGGCGCCGTTTTTGGTTTCTTT
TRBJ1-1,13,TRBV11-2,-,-,CASSLIRNTEAFF,TGTGCCAGCAGCTTAATAAGGAACACTGAAGCTTTCTTT
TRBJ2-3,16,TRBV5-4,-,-,CASSLEGEVGTDTQYF,TGTGCCAGCAGCTTGGAGGGGGAGGTTGGGACAGATACGCAGTATTTT
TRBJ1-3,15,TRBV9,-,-,CASSVGDGEGYTIYF,TGTGCCAGCAGCGTAGGGGACGGTGAGGGGTACACCATATATTTT
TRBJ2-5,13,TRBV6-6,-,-,CASRRSLQETQYF,TGTGCCAGCAGGAGAAGCCTCCAAGAGACCCAGTACTTC
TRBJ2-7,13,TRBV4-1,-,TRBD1,CASSHGQGYEQYF,TGCGCCAGCAGCCATGGACAGGGCTACGAGCAGTACTTC
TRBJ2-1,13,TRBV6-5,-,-,CATRPSSYNEQFF,TGTGCCACCAGACCGTCCTCCTACAATGAGCAGTTCTTC
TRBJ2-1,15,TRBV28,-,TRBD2,CASSLGWLAGQGQFF,TGTGCCAGCAGTTTAGGGTGGCTAGCGGGGCAGGGGCAGTTCTTC
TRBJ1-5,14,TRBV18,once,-,CASSPSSRNQPQHF,TGTGCCAGCTCACCATCAAGTCGCAATCAGCCCCAGCATTTT
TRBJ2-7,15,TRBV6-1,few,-,CASSEEVGAAYEQYF,TGTGCCAGCAGTGAAGAAGTCGGGGCGGCCTACGAGCAGTACTTC
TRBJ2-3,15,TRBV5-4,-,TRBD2,CASSLWAGGTDTQYF,TGTGCCAGCAGCTTGTGGGCGGGGGGCACAGATACGCAGTATTTT
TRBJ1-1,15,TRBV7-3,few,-,CASSPGGGYRTEAFF,TGTGCCAGCAGCCCCGGCGGCGGGTATCGCACTGAAGCTTTCTTT
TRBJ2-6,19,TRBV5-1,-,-,CASSFLGTGSTSGANVLTF,TGCGCCAGCAGCTTCCTCGGGACTGGATCGACCTCTGGGGCCAACGTCCTGACTTTC
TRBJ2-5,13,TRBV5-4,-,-,CASSPEGPETQYF,TGTGCCAGCAGCCCTGAAGGACCAGAGACCCAGTACTTC
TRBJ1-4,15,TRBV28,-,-,CASGAREEVGEKLFF,TGTGCCAGCGGGGCCAGGGAGGAAGTGGGGGAAAAACTGTTTTTT
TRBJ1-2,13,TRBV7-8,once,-,CASSLGTSRGYTF,TGTGCCAGCAGCTTAGGGACTTCCCGGGGCTACACCTTC
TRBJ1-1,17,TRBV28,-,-,CASSLSRWGYRGTEAFF,TGTGCCAGCAGTTTATCCCGTTGGGGGTACCGGGGCACTGAAGCTTTCTTT
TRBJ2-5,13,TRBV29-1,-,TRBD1,CSVEGQGLATQYF,TGCAGCGTTGAAGGACAGGGGCTGGCGACCCAGTACTTC
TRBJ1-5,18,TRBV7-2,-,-,CASSPIGGPQYSNQPQHF,TGTGCCAGCAGCCCAATCGGGGGCCCCCAGTATAGCAATCAGCCCCAGCATTTT
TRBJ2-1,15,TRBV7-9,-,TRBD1,CASSPGQGLYNEQFF,TGTGCCAGCAGCCCCGGACAGGGACTCTACAATGAGCAGTTCTTC
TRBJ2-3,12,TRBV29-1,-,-,CSVRQDSDTQYF,TGCAGCGTCAGACAAGACTCCGATACGCAGTATTTT
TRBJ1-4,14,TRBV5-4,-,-,CASSLDGFNEKLFF,TGTGCCAGCAGCCTGGACGGTTTTAATGAAAAACTGTTTTTT
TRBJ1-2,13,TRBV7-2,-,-,CASSLAQGNGYTF,TGTGCCAGCAGCTTAGCGCAGGGAAATGGCTACACCTTC
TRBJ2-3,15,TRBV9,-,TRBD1,CASSERIQGADTQYF,TGTGCCAGCAGCGAACGGATACAGGGGGCAGATACGCAGTATTTT
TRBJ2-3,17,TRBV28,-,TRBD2,CASSSKSGLAGGDTQYF,TGTGCCAGCAGTTCCAAATCCGGACTAGCGGGGGGGGATACGCAGTATTTT
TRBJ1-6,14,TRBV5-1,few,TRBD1,CASSLMGQGPPLHF,TGCGCCAGCAGCTTGATGGGACAGGGCCCCCCCCTCCACTTT
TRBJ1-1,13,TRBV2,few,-,CASMVTLNTEAFF,TGTGCCAGCATGGTCACCCTGAACACTGAAGCTTTCTTT
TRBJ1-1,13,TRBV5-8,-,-,CASSPRLNTEAFF,TGTGCCAGCAGCCCCCGCCTGAACACTGAAGCTTTCTTT
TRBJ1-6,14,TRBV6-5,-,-,CASTEGPNNSPLHF,TGTGCCAGCACAGAAGGACCGAATAATTCACCCCTCCACTTT
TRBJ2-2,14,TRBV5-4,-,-,CASTGTMNTGELFF,TGTGCCAGCACCGGGACAATGAACACCGGGGAGCTGTTTTTT
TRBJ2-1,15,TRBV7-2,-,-,CASRQERSPYNEQFF,TGTGCCAGCCGTCAGGAGCGGAGCCCCTACAATGAGCAGTTCTTC
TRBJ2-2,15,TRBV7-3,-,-,CASSLEDSDTGELFF,TGTGCCAGCAGCTTGGAGGACAGCGACACCGGGGAGCTGTTTTTT
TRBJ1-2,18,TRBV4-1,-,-,CASSQDDRLGEGDYGYTF,TGCGCCAGCAGCCAAGATGATCGCTTAGGGGAGGGCGACTATGGCTACACCTTC
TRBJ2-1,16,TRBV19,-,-,CASSSPYGVSYNEQFF,TGTGCCAGTAGCAGCCCCTACGGAGTCTCCTACAATGAGCAGTTCTTC
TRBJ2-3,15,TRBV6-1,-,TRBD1,CASSTRTGSTDTQYF,TGTGCCAGCAGCACTCGGACAGGGAGCACAGATACGCAGTATTTT
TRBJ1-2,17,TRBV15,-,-,CATSRDSGGAANYGYTF,TGTGCCACCAGCAGAGATAGCGGGGGCGCAGCTAACTATGGCTACACCTTC
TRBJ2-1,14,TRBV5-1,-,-,CASSEQGGAGEQFF,TGCGCCAGCAGCGAACAGGGAGGGGCTGGTGAGCAGTTCTTC
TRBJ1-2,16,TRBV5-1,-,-,CASSLAADGRNYGYTF,TGCGCCAGCAGCTTGGCCGCGGACGGTAGGAACTATGGCTACACCTTC
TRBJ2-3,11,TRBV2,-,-,CASSNSGSQYF,TGTGCCAGCAGTAACAGCGGGTCGCAGTATTTT
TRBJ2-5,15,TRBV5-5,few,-,CASSLGTNTQETQYF,TGTGCCAGCAGCTTGGGCACAAACACTCAAGAGACCCAGTACTTC
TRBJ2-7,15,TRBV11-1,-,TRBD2,CASSTGTSGPGEQYF,TGTGCCAGCAGCACCGGGACTAGCGGACCGGGGGAGCAGTACTTC
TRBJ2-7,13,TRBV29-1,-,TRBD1,CSVEWDSSYEQYF,TGCAGCGTTGAATGGGACAGCTCCTACGAGCAGTACTTC
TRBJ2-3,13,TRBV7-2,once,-,CASSLKGTDTQYF,TGTGCCAGCAGCTTAAAAGGCACAGATACGCAGTATTTT
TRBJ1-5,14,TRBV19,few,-,CASIGDEGNQPQHF,TGTGCCAGTATCGGCGACGAAGGCAATCAGCCCCAGCATTTT
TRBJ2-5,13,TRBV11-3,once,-,CASSLTSMETQYF,TGTGCCAGCAGCTTAACTAGCATGGAGACCCAGTACTTC
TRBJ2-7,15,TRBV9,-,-,CASSVMADGGHEQYF,TGTGCCAGCAGCGTAATGGCGGACGGGGGCCACGAGCAGTACTTC
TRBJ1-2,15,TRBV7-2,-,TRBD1,CASSYGQGGYYGYTF,TGTGCCAGCAGCTATGGACAGGGGGGGTACTATGGCTACACCTTC
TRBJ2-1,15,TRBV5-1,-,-,CASSLARAAAYEQFF,TGCGCCAGCAGCTTGGCCAGGGCCGCGGCCTATGAGCAGTTCTTC
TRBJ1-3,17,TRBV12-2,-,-,CASRLGGRTNSGNTIYF,TGTGCAAGTCGCTTAGGAGGACGCACGAACTCTGGAAACACCATATATTTT